This TCR beta chain was sequenced during a study of spatial heterogeneity in lung cancer (dated 2019 in TCRdb). For the wider study: Donors were approximately 72 patients with early-stage, untreated non-small cell lung cancer from the lung TRACERx cohort. Follow-up PBMC samples were sequenced whenever available, with a median time to follow-up of roughly 22 months after resection. More beta-chain than alpha-chain transcripts were consistently detected, likely reflecting higher beta-chain transcript abundance. In the raw uncorrected reads, each unique combination of TCR and UMI appeared more than ten times on average. In non-small cell lung cancer, the study quantitatively compared TCR alpha and beta repertoires across several tumor regions, matched nontumor lung, and blood. The study linked features of the TCR repertoire to counts of nonsynonymous mutations, which were determined by whole-exome sequencing of tumor tissue. Both alpha and beta chains were TCR-sequenced in a few hundred tumor regions, approximately 67 matched nontumor lung samples and around 50 PBMC samples obtained at surgery.

According to the germline V gene, CDR1 reads MRHNA and CDR2 reads SNTAGT. The CDR3 contains 16 residues, cysteine and phenylalanine counted. The only DNA kept is the CDR3, 48 bases in frame from the first base. Trimming leaves V shorter by 4 bases and J shorter by 6 bases, with the junction holding 8 bases beyond the gene matches. The paper's findings and limits, for the study overall: Ubiquitous expanded tumor TCRs were detected in blood more often at tumor resection than at routine follow-up. Additional single-cell paired TCR alpha and beta sequencing was considered necessary to confirm, at a functional level, the hypothesis that regional TCRs recognize regional mutations. Only 14 patients were included in comparisons of baseline and follow-up blood repertoires.

This clonotype appeared a few times. Its cognate antigen has yet to be identified. No qualities accompany the bases; no much larger clone lies one base away. This specimen's time point label, interpreted: blood at routine non-recurrence follow-up after resection. TCR sequencing used whole RNA extracted from tumor and nontumor lung tissue, or from cryopreserved PBMC samples, without cell sorting. A patient was chosen for TCR sequencing only when enough RNA was available from at least two tumor regions. Libraries were made using 5' RACE. TCRdb names NextSeq 500 as the instrument used. To allow correction of PCR and sequencing errors, the TCR library protocol tagged every TCR cDNA molecule with a unique molecular identifier. The study's processing was this. TCR identification, UMI-based error correction and CDR3 extraction were performed with Decombinator tools. TCRs above a frequency of 2 per 1,000, corresponding to the top 1% of the tumor frequency distribution, were defined as expanded. Renyi diversity was computed with the R vegan package after each repertoire had been subsampled 100 times to 5,000 TCRs. CDR3 similarity networks were built from amino acid triplet string-kernel similarity, with CDR3s being connected when pairwise similarity was above 0.82. TCRdb reran the public reads through fastp at Q25 and MiXCR, keeping productive beta chains. Rows are combined by CDR3 protein, so each entry shows the most common genes and DNA. These V and J calls rely on TCRdb rather than the paper's analysis. Across this sample there are tens of thousands of distinct CDR3 sequences, with more than 9% seen only once. The ten largest clones take up 25% to 35% of the sample.

The sequenced sample was PBMCs, obtained at follow-up. The chain is encoded by TRBV6-4 joined to TRBJ2-1, and TRBD2 matches 11 of the central bases. This TCR came from a female donor with early-stage non-small cell lung cancer. The sequence in DNA is TGTGCCAGCAGTGCCATGGGACTAGCGGTACTCAATGAGCAGTTCTTC. This translates into CASSAMGLAVLNEQFF.